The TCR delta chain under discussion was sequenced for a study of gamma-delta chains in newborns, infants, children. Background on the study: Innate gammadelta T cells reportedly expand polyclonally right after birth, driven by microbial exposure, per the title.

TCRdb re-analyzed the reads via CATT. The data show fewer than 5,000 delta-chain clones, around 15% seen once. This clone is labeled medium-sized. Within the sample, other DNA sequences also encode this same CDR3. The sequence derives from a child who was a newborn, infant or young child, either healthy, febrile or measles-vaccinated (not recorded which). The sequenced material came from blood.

CDR3 region: CACDILLGDTDKLIF. The CDR3 DNA reads TGTGCCTGTGACATCTTACTGGGGGACACCGATAAACTCATCTTT. The chain combines TRDV2 with TRDJ1; TRDD3 agrees at 8 bases. CDR1 is GEAIGNYY and CDR2 is EKD in the germline V gene. CDR3 length equals 15 residues. With V trimmed by 2 bases and J by 0 bases, 4 bases remained unmatched.